This T cell receptor beta chain stems from a study of cytomegalovirus exposure and HLA in healthy donors. Findings and limits, study-wide: The authors later found HLA-associated TCR beta chains more clonally expanded than equally common others. Later findings reportedly placed an Asian-associated ancestry cluster below the approximately 670-donor mean for N-insertions. One cluster of highly shared sequence variants probably arose as a sequencing artifact.

This CDR3 region has 14 residues. CDR1 and CDR2 (germline): SGHNT, YYREEE (reference sequence). V shed 0 bases and J shed 4 bases, with 10 bases lying between them. Each donor was healthy, and each was a bone marrow donor. Points on this clone: What it recognizes is unknown.

Amplification used 60 Vbeta primers and 13 Jbeta primers. Generated by immunoSEQ multiplex PCR, the TCRdb table keeps only in-frame clones and is missing some. The sample yields around 170,000 clones, 78% seen once. Sequencing was carried out using PBMCs. V is TRBV5-4 and J is TRBJ1-2; D not resolved. The clonotype originates from a woman in her thirties or forties in good health and CMV-seropositive. DNA for the CDR3: TGTGCCAGCAGCTTGGATGCTTCAGGCTATGGCTACACCTTC. Translation: CASSLDASGYGYTF.